A selection of T cell receptor beta chains follows, all from one sample in a study of patients and donors after allogeneic stem cell transplantation. MiXCR, applied by TCRdb to the RT-PCR reads, yields one record per CDR3 protein. The sample carries 87,000 or so distinct CDR3 sequences, just under 5% recorded once. Sequencing was performed on blood, either unsorted or a sorted T cell fraction (not recorded which). The receptors derive from a human donor who was either an allogeneic HSCT recipient or a stem cell or donor lymphocyte infusion donor (not recorded which). It is not recorded whose cells these are; they may come from a transplant donor. The CDR3 runs from the conserved cysteine through the conserved F or W.

j_gene,v_gene,CDR3aa
TRBJ2-4,TRBV23-1,CASSQSWTSGPRGAKNIQYF
TRBJ1-2,TRBV28,CASRSSLSPYGYTF
TRBJ1-1,TRBV5-1,CASSLGNTGTEAFF
TRBJ2-2,TRBV5-4,CASSPTVDFTGELFF
TRBJ1-2,TRBV11-1,CASRSGVPELTTNYGYTF
TRBJ1-2,TRBV20-1,CSARAGPNGYTF
TRBJ2-2,TRBV20-1,CSARRGGTGELFF
TRBJ1-4,TRBV6-5,CASSYGLKEKLFF
TRBJ2-1,TRBV7-6,CASSLSAYNEQFF
TRBJ2-5,TRBV7-9,CASSLRGSEQETQYF
TRBJ2-6,TRBV6-1,CASPRGEGGSGANVLTF
TRBJ2-1,TRBV20-1,CSAIRLAGGSYNEQFF
TRBJ2-3,TRBV7-9,CASSSLRQGGYTDTQYF
TRBJ1-1,TRBV11-2,CASSPMTVIRGAFF
TRBJ2-3,TRBV24-1,CATTHLRDRCHTQYF
TRBJ1-1,TRBV5-1,CASSLRKPNTEAFF